These 18 T cell receptor beta chains came from one sample sequenced in a study of cytomegalovirus exposure and HLA in healthy donors. 60 Vbeta and 13 Jbeta primers were used in PCR. Measured with immunoSEQ multiplex PCR; TCRdb has only the in-frame clones, and not every one. The sample shows a few hundred thousand clones, approximately 80% of them seen only once. Sequenced material: PBMCs. The receptors come from a man in his thirties or forties in good health and CMV-seronegative.

The chain links TRBV7-2 to TRBJ1-2; TRBD1 matches at 7 bases. V lost 5 bases to trimming and J lost 7 bases; unmatched junction nucleotides: 7. Germline assignment: CDR1 SGHTA and CDR2 FQGNSA. The length of the CDR3 is 13 residues. CDR3 nucleotide sequence: TGTGCCAGCAGCCCAGGAGGGGGCCTTGGCTACACCTTC. Its protein product is CASSPGGGLGYTF.

The rearrangement uses TRBV6-5 and TRBJ1-2; possible D gene TRBD1, 6 bases. CDR3 length: 14 residues. Trimming pared 3 bases from V and 4 bases from J, leaving 12 bases between. Germline V gene data show CDR1 as MNHEY and CDR2 as SVGAGI. In DNA, the CDR3 is TGTGCCAGCAGTTATAACAGGGTTTCCTATGGCTACACCTTC. It specifies CASSYNRVSYGYTF.

This chain connects TRBV5-4 to TRBJ1-2; TRBD1 is a possible D gene (6 bases). Looked up from germline, CDR1 is SGHNT and CDR2 is YYREEE (reference sequence). Between the trimmed V and J ends, which lost 0 bases and 8 bases, there was a span of 14 bases. CDR3 length: 14 amino acids. CDR3 DNA: TGTGCCAGCAGCTTGGTGGGGGCGAAGGCGGGCTACACCTTC. This encodes CASSLVGAKAGYTF.

This chain links TRBV9 with TRBJ2-3, with TRBD2 matching over 8 bases. Unmatched junction bases numbered 0, after V lost 5 bases and J lost 1 base. The CDR3 has 13 residues. Germline V gene sequence: CDR1 SGDLS, CDR2 YYNGEE. CDR3 nucleotide sequence: TGTGCCAGCAGGACTAGCGGCACAGATACGCAGTATTTT. It translates to CASRTSGTDTQYF.

This clone was observed a handful of times. This CDR3 reads CASSQAQTPGELFF. CDR3 in DNA: TGCGCCAGCAGCCAAGCGCAGACTCCCGGGGAGCTGTTTTTT. The genes are TRBV4-1 and TRBJ2-2; D is uncertain. CDR1 and CDR2 (germline): MGHRA, YSYEKL. V was cut by 1 base and J by 6 bases, with 9 bases left in between. The CDR3 runs to 14 residues.

CDR3 sequence (DNA): TGTGCCAGCAGTTACGAATGGGGGCAGGGGAGTGAAAAACTGTTTTTT. This translates into CASSYEWGQGSEKLFF. The rearrangement joins TRBV6-5 to TRBJ1-4; perhaps TRBD1 as D (6 bases). Trimming shortened V by 2 bases and J by 7 bases, and 17 bases separated the two germline ends. The CDR3 loop spans 16 amino acids. Germline CDR1 MNHEY, CDR2 SVGAGI.

This chain links TRBV5-4 with TRBJ2-3; tentatively, D is TRBD1 (7 bases). CDR1 SGHNT and CDR2 YYREEE come from the germline V gene (reference sequence). Trimming took off 5 bases at V and 0 bases at J, with 13 bases between the two ends. This CDR3 comprises 15 residues. The CDR3 loop is CASRGGQTSTDTQYF. The CDR3 DNA is TGTGCCAGCAGGGGGGGACAGACTAGCACAGATACGCAGTATTTT.

This chain's CDR3 is CASSLRPGAPDSYEQYF. The DNA for the CDR3 is TGCGCCAGCAGCTTGAGGCCAGGGGCCCCTGACTCCTACGAGCAGTACTTC. The J gene is TRBJ2-7, the V gene TRBV5-1; perhaps TRBD1 as D (6 bases). V was pared by 1 base and J by 0 bases, with 17 bases between. This CDR3 spans 17 amino acids. Germline V gene data show CDR1 as SGHRS and CDR2 as YFSETQ. Full variable domain (remainder filled in from reference TRBV5-1 and TRBJ2-7): KAGVTQTPRYLIKTRGQQVTLSCSPISGHRSVSWYQQTPGQGLQFLFEYFSETQRNKGNFPGRFSGRQFSNSRSEMNVSTLELGDSALYLCASSLRPGAPDSYEQYFGPGTRLTVT.

This chain links TRBV19 with TRBJ1-5; D is unresolved. Per the germline V gene, CDR1 is LNHDA and CDR2 is SQIVND (reference sequence). The V gene lost 7 bases and the J gene lost 5 bases, with 18 bases spanning the gap. This CDR3 is built from 15 residues. Here the CDR3 DNA reads TGTGCCAGTACCCCCGTCCTCGGAGGTTATCAGCCCCAGCATTTT. This translates into CASTPVLGGYQPQHF. The full variable domain, completed using reference TRBV19 and TRBJ1-5, is DGGITQSPKYLFRKEGQNVTLSCEQNLNHDAMYWYRQDPGQGLRLIYYSQIVNDFQKGDIAEGYSVSREKKESFPLTVTSAQKNPTAFYLCASTPVLGGYQPQHFGDGTRLSIL.

V is TRBV4-1 and J is TRBJ2-5; a possible D gene is TRBD2 (5 bases). The CDR3 is made up of 13 amino acids. CDR1 is MGHRA and CDR2 is YSYEKL in the germline V gene. V lost 4 bases and J lost 4, with 10 bases in between. The CDR3 sequence is CASSPRLLETQYF. CDR3 DNA sequence: TGCGCCAGCAGCCCTCGACTACTAGAGACCCAGTACTTC.

The chain recombines TRBV4-3 with TRBJ2-1, with D possibly TRBD2 on 5 matching bases. The CDR3 loop spans 17 amino acids. Trimming left V 0 bases short and J 5 bases short, with 17 bases between. Looked up from germline, CDR1 is LGHNA and CDR2 is YSLEER. In nucleotides, the CDR3 is TGCGCCAGCAGCCAAGATCGAGGGTCCCGAGTTAACAATGAGCAGTTCTTC. This translates into CASSQDRGSRVNNEQFF.

As regards this clone: At one boundary the junction diverges from the germline segment, which might be a read error. V and J are TRBV7-7 and TRBJ2-3; D gene ambiguous. The CDR3 totals 13 residues. CDR1 and CDR2 (germline): SSHAT, FNYEAQ (reference sequence). CDR3 in amino acids: CASSLAPTDTQYF. CDR3 in DNA: TGTGCTAGCAGCTTAGCCCCAACAGATACGCAGTATTTT.

This clone has just one count. The rearrangement joins TRBV5-1 to TRBJ2-5; D is perhaps TRBD2 (6 bases). This CDR3 is built from 14 residues. Germline values: CDR1 SGHRS, CDR2 YFSETQ. Trimming took 3 bases from V and 5 from J, leaving 14 bases between them. The CDR3 DNA sequence: TGCGCCAGCAGCTCCTTATGGGGGGAGGAGACCCAGTACTTC. Its protein is CASSSLWGEETQYF.

This clone was seen only a few times. The rearrangement uses TRBV5-1 and TRBJ1-3, with TRBD1 matching over 8 bases. Per germline, CDR1 SGHRS and CDR2 YFSETQ. J lost 0 bases, V lost 4 bases, and 6 bases had no gene match. CDR3 length: 16 amino acids. CDR3 residues: CASSPLTGDSGNTIYF. In DNA, the CDR3 is TGCGCCAGCAGCCCCCTGACAGGGGACTCTGGAAACACCATATATTTT.

The chain has TRBV28 and TRBJ2-7, with 8 bases aligning to TRBD1. V was clipped by 7 bases and J by 0 bases; unmatched bases: 5. This CDR3 spans 14 amino acids. Germline V gene data show CDR1 as MDHEN and CDR2 as SYDVKM. Written as DNA, the CDR3 is TGTGCCAGCACCTCTCAGGGGGCCTCCTACGAGCAGTACTTC. This translates into CASTSQGASYEQYF.

The gene calls are TRBV5-5 and TRBJ1-3, with 7 bases lining up with TRBD1. CDR1 is SGHKS, CDR2 YYEKEE, per germline (reference sequence). The CDR3 is made up of 15 amino acids. J lost 2 bases, V lost 0 bases, and 2 bases had no gene match. CDR3 sequence: CASSLVGQAGNTIYF. The CDR3 nucleotides are TGTGCCAGCAGCTTGGTAGGACAGGCTGGAAACACCATATATTTT.

The rearrangement uses TRBV28 and TRBJ2-5, with TRBD2 identical over 15 bases. Germline CDR1 and CDR2: MDHEN and SYDVKM. The trim removed 5 bases at V and 5 bases at J, leaving 15 bases unmatched. This CDR3 is built from 19 residues. This CDR3 reads CASSPRTSGGARCRETQYF. The CDR3 nucleotides are TGTGCCAGCAGTCCTCGGACTAGCGGGGGGGCACGGTGCCGGGAGACCCAGTACTTC.

CDR3 region: CASSHPGRVGVGNTIYF. In DNA, the CDR3 is TGTGCCAGCAGCCACCCCGGCCGAGTCGGGGTTGGAAACACCATATATTTT. The rearrangement uses TRBV7-9 and TRBJ1-3; D not certain. V lost 5 bases and J lost 3, with 20 bases in between. There are 17 residues in the CDR3. Germline V gives CDR1 SEHNR, CDR2 FQNEAQ (reference sequence).